This T cell receptor (beta chain) was identified in a study of cytomegalovirus exposure and HLA in healthy donors. Profiling relied on immunoSEQ multiplex PCR, and the TCRdb table lists in-frame clones only, not all of them. Among under 200,000 clones listed, 86% were seen once. CDR1 and CDR2 from the germline V gene are MGHDK and SYGVNS. The CDR3 contains 17 residues. The V end was cut by 1 base, the J end by 4 bases, with 17 bases between. The TCR was taken from a woman in her late teens or twenties in good health and CMV-seronegative. The chain uses TRBV25-1 and TRBJ1-5; D call uncertain. Sample: PBMCs. The CDR3 nucleotides read TGTGCCAGCAGTGAATGGGAAAACCCCCTAGCTAATCAGCCCCAGCATTTT. Residues: CASSEWENPLANQPQHF.